The subject of this entry is one TCR beta chain. This sample stems from a study of blood T cell repertoires in COVID-19. Overall study context: Spain, Italy and the United States supplied samples that represented acute and convalescent COVID-19. T cells, B-cell-depleted T cells, or PBMCs provided the cDNA or gDNA that served as material.

V was cut by 6 bases and J by 6 bases, with 12 bases left in between. The CDR3 length is 13 residues. Germline CDR1 is MRHNA and CDR2 is SNTAGT. Here immunoSEQ multiplex PCR was the method, and the copy in TCRdb shows in-frame clones only, minus some. Found here are about 120,000 clones, roughly four fifths of them singletons; the top ten hold around an eighth. The TCR was taken from a human donor in a cohort sampled during active COVID-19. V usage is TRBV6-4 and J usage is TRBJ1-5, with D unresolved. The sequencing sample was made of peripheral blood. Written as DNA, the CDR3 is TGTGCCAGCAGCGGCGAGGGTGGTCAGCCCCAGCATTTT. It codes for CASSGEGGQPQHF.